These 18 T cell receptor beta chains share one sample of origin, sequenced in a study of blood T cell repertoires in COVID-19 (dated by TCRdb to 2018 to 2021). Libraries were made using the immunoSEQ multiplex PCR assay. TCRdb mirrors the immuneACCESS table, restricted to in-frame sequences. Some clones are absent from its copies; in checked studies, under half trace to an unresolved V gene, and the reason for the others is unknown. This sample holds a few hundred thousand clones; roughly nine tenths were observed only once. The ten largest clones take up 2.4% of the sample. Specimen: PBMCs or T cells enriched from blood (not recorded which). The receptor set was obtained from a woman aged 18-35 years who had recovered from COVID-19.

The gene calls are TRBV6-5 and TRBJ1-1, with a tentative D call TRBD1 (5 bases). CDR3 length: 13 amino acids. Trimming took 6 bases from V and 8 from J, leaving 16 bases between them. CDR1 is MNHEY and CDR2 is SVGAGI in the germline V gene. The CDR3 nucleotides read TGTGCCAGCAGCATGACAGTGAACAACGAAGCTTTCTTT. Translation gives CASSMTVNNEAFF.

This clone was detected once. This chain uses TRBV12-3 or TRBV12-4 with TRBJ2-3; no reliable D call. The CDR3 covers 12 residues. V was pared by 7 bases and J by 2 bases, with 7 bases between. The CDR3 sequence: CASKYNTDTQYF. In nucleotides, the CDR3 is TGTGCCAGCAAGTACAACACAGATACGCAGTATTTT.

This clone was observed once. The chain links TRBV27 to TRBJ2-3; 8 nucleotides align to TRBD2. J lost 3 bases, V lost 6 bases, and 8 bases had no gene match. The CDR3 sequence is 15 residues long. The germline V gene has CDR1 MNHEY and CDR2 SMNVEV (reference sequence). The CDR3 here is CASSLTAGGTDTQYF. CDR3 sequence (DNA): TGTGCCAGCAGCCTAACGGCGGGGGGTACAGATACGCAGTATTTT.

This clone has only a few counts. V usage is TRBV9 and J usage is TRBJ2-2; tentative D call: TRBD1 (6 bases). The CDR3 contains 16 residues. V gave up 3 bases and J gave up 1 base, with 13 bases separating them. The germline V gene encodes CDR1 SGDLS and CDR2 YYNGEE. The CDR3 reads CASSARDIVNTGELFF. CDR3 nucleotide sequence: TGTGCCAGCAGCGCACGGGACATTGTGAACACCGGGGAGCTGTTTTTT.

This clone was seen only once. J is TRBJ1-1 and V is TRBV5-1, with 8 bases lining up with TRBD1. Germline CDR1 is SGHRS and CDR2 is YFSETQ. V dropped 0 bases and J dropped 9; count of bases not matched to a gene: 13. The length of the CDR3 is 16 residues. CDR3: CASSLGPGGQVYQAFF. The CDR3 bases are TGCGCCAGCAGCTTGGGGCCCGGGGGACAGGTTTATCAAGCTTTCTTT.

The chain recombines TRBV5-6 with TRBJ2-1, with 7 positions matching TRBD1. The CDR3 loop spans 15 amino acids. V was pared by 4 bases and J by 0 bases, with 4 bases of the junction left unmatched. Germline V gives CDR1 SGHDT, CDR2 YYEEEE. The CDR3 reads CASSLGQSSYNEQFF. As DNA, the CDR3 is TGTGCCAGCAGCCTGGGACAGAGCTCCTACAATGAGCAGTTCTTC.

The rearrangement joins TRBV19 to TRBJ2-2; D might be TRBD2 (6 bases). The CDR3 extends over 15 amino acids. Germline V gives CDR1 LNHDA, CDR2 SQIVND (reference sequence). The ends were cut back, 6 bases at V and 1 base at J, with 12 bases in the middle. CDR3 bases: TGTGCCAGTAGACCGGGGGATAGGAACACCGGGGAGCTGTTTTTT. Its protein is CASRPGDRNTGELFF.

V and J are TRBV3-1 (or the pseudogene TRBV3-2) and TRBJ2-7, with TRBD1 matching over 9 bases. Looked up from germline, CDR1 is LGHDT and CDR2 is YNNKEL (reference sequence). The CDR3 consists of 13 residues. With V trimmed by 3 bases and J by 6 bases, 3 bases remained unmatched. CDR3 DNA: TGTGCCAGCAGCCAGCGACAGGGGGGCGAGCAGTACTTC. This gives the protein CASSQRQGGEQYF.

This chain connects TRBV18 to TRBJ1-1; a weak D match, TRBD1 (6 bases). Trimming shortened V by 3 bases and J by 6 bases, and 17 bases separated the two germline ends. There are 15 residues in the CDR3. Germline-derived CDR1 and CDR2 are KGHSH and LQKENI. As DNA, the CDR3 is TGTGCCAGCTCACCCGCTCAGGGGCGTGGGGCTGAAGCTTTCTTT. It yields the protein CASSPAQGRGAEAFF.

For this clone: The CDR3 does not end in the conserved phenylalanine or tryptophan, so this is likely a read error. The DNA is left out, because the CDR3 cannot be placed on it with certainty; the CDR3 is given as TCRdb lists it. The CDR3 here is CATQKPRTGQN. The chain joins TRBV6-9 to TRBJ1-2; the table names TRBD1, a call not compared with the DNA. The CDR3 totals 11 residues, both ends included. Looked up from germline, CDR1 is MNHGY and CDR2 is SVAAGI.

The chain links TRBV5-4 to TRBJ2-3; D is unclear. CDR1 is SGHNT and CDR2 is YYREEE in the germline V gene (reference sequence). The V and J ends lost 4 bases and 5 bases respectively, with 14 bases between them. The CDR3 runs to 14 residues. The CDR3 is CASSLALQLDTQYF. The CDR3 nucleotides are TGTGCCAGCAGCCTGGCCTTACAGTTAGATACGCAGTATTTT.

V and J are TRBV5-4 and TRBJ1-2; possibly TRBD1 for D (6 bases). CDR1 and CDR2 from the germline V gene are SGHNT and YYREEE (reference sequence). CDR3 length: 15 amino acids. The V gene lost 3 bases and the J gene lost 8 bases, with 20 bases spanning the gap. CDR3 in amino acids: CASSSPSLTGSGYTF. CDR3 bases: TGTGCCAGCAGCTCGCCCAGCCTAACAGGGAGCGGCTACACCTTC.

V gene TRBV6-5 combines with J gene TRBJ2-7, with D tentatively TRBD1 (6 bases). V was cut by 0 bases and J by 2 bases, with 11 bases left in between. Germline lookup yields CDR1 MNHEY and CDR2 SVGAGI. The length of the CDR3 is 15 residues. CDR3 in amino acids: CASSYSRTATYEQYF. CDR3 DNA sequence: TGTGCCAGCAGTTACTCGAGGACAGCAACCTACGAGCAGTACTTC.

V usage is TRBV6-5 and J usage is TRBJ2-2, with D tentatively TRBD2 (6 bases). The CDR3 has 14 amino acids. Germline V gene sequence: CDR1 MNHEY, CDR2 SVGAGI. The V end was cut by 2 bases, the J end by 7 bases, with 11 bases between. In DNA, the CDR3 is TGTGCCAGCAGTTACGGGCAGGAGGGCGGGGAGCTGTTTTTT. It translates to CASSYGQEGGELFF.

The CDR3 region is CASSPPRVAPGTGELFF. The CDR3 region has the DNA TGCGCCAGCAGCCCGCCCAGGGTAGCCCCGGGCACCGGGGAGCTGTTTTTT. J is TRBJ2-2 and V is TRBV5-1, with TRBD1 as a possible D gene (5 bases). Germline V lookup: CDR1 SGHRS, CDR2 YFSETQ. This CDR3 is 17 amino acids long. V was trimmed by 4 bases and J by 4 bases, leaving 20 bases between them.

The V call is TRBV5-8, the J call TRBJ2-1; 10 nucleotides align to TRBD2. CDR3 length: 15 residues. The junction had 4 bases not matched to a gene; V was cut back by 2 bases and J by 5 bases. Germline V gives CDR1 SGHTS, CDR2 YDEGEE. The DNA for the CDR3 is TGTGCCAGCAGCTTCCTAGCGGGGGCCCACAATGAGCAGTTCTTC. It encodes CASSFLAGAHNEQFF.

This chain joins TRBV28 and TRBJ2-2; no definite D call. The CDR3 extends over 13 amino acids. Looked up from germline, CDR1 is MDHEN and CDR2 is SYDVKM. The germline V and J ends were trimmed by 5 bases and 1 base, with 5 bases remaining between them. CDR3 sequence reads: CASSNLNTGELFF. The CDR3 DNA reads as TGTGCCAGCAGTAACTTGAACACCGGGGAGCTGTTTTTT.

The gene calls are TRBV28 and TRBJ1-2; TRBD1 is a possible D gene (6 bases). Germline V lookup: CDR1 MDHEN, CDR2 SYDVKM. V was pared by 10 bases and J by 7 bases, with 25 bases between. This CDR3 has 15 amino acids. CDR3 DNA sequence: TGTGCCACCATTACCAGGGGCCAACCGAATTTTGGCTACACCTTC. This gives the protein CATITRGQPNFGYTF.